One and the same sample provided the 11 T cell receptor beta chains below, sequenced in a study of T cell responses to AZD1222 COVID-19 vaccine. Sequencing was performed with immunoSEQ multiplex PCR; in TCRdb, only in-frame clones are kept and a portion is missing. The top ten clones hold around 4.6% of a sample with over 150,000 clones, about 91% of them seen once. Material: peripheral blood, obtained on day 0 of MenACWY control vaccination. The receptors come from an adult in good health.

The rearrangement links TRBV24-1 to TRBJ2-7; D remains ambiguous. Trimming pared 5 bases from V and 5 bases from J, leaving 12 bases between. The CDR3 sequence is 13 residues long. Germline V CDR1 and CDR2: KGHDR, SFDVKD. CDR3 sequence (DNA): TGTGCCACCAGTGGCACCTGGGCTGACGAGCAGTACTTC. Its protein is CATSGTWADEQYF.

CDR3 loop: CASSLVDNTEAFF. CDR3 in DNA: TGTGCCAGCAGCTTAGTGGATAACACTGAAGCTTTCTTT. The chain combines TRBV7-2 with TRBJ1-1; D remains ambiguous. The ends were cut back, 1 base at V and 2 bases at J, with 5 bases in the middle. The germline CDR1 and CDR2 sequences are SGHTA and FQGNSA. The CDR3 totals 13 residues.

This chain joins TRBV5-1 and TRBJ1-4; D is uncertain. Germline CDR1 reads SGHRS; CDR2 reads YFSETQ. The V end was cut by 3 bases, the J end by 4 bases, with 13 bases between. CDR3 size: 15 residues. The CDR3 reads CASSSLGRINEKLFF. Here the CDR3 DNA reads TGCGCCAGCAGCTCACTTGGGCGGATTAATGAAAAACTGTTTTTT.

This rearrangement joins TRBV19 to TRBJ2-7; D remains ambiguous. This CDR3 has 15 residues. Trimming stripped 5 bases from V and 4 bases from J, with 18 bases between. Looked up from germline, CDR1 is LNHDA and CDR2 is SQIVND (reference sequence). CDR3 in DNA: TGTGCCAGTAGTGTCTACGGGCCCCAAAAATACGAGCAGTACTTC. This sequence encodes CASSVYGPQKYEQYF.

V is TRBV5-1 and J is TRBJ2-7, with D possibly being TRBD1 or TRBD2 (5 bases each). Trimming pared 4 bases from V and 5 bases from J, leaving 16 bases between. The length of the CDR3 is 14 residues. Per the germline V gene, CDR1 is SGHRS and CDR2 is YFSETQ. This CDR3 is CASSPSGPGNEQYF. CDR3 coding DNA: TGCGCCAGCAGCCCGTCGGGGCCGGGGAACGAGCAGTACTTC.

This chain links TRBV19 with TRBJ2-2, with D unclear. This CDR3 has 15 residues. Germline V gene lookup returns CDR1 LNHDA and CDR2 SQIVND (reference sequence). Trimming took off 0 bases at V and 2 bases at J, with 7 bases between the two ends. The CDR3 nucleotides read TGTGCCAGTAGTATAGATCGGGTTAACACCGGGGAGCTGTTTTTT. Its protein is CASSIDRVNTGELFF.

The chain combines TRBV6-5 with TRBJ2-5, with 7 bases matching TRBD1. CDR3 length: 14 residues. The V segment lost 5 bases and the J segment 0 bases; nucleotides outside the gene matches: 3. Germline V lookup: CDR1 MNHEY, CDR2 SVGAGI. This CDR3 reads CASSRGQNQETQYF. CDR3 nucleotides: TGTGCCAGCAGTAGGGGACAGAACCAAGAGACCCAGTACTTC.

The CDR3 region is CAWSVRTYYGYTF. The CDR3 nucleotides are TGTGCCTGGAGTGTACGCACCTACTATGGCTACACCTTC. The chain combines TRBV30 with TRBJ1-2, with unresolved D. Trimming took 0 bases from V and 3 from J, leaving 8 bases between them. Germline CDR1 is GTSNPN and CDR2 is SVGIG (reference sequence). CDR3 size: 13 residues.

This clone has more than one count but fewer than ten. V and J are TRBV7-2 and TRBJ2-7; 7 bases are shared with TRBD2. The CDR3 is 15 amino acids. The germline CDR1 and CDR2 sequences are SGHTA and FQGNSA. Trimming took 5 bases from V and 2 from J; bases not matched to a gene: 9. CDR3 residues: CASSRTSAGAYEQYF. The CDR3 nucleotides are TGTGCCAGCAGCCGTACTAGCGCGGGGGCCTACGAGCAGTACTTC.

The chain recombines TRBV19 with TRBJ2-3; D may correspond to TRBD1 or TRBD2 (6 bases each). Deletions cut 7 bases from V and 0 bases from J, with 11 bases between. There are 14 residues in the CDR3. CDR1 is LNHDA and CDR2 is SQIVND in the germline V gene (reference sequence). In DNA, the CDR3 is TGTGCCAGTAAATGGGGGGCGAGCACAGATACGCAGTATTTT. Protein sequence: CASKWGASTDTQYF.

This chain uses TRBV5-1 with TRBJ2-5; 9 positions match TRBD2. Germline V CDR1 and CDR2: SGHRS, YFSETQ. V dropped 4 bases and J dropped 0; count of bases not matched to a gene: 4. This CDR3 is built from 15 residues. The CDR3 nucleotides read TGCGCCAGCAGCGGGCTAGCGGGGTACCAAGAGACCCAGTACTTC. Amino acids: CASSGLAGYQETQYF.